These 20 T cell receptor beta chains were sequenced from one sample in a study of blood T cells in healthy people across ages. Primed by a sample-barcoded 5' primer and a J-beta primer mix, a second PCR proceeded for roughly 7 to 11 cycles. TCRdb re-derived calls from the 5' RACE reads in MiXCR, one entry per CDR3 protein. Of roughly 730,000 distinct CDR3 sequences in the sample, 56% were seen once. The sample consisted of blood. Receptor source: a man aged 40-55 years in good health.

V usage is TRBV20-1 and J usage is TRBJ2-7; D is possibly TRBD1 (6 bases). This CDR3 has 12 amino acids. V was pared by 1 base and J by 10 bases, with 14 bases between. Germline CDR1 DFQATT, CDR2 SNEGSKA (reference sequence). This CDR3 reads CSARVAGDTQYF. CDR3 coding DNA: TGCAGTGCTAGAGTGGCAGGGGATACCCAGTACTTC.

J is TRBJ2-1 and V is TRBV5-8; D uncertain. The J call may not be correct, given that the DNA end is closer to TRBJ2-7. Germline CDR1 and CDR2: SGHTS and YDEGEE. The CDR3 consists of 21 residues. The CDR3 DNA sequence: TGTGCCAGCACCACAAGAACCCCGAAATGGTCCGGGCAGATGTCCTACAATGAGCAGTACTTC. Translated, it gives CASTTRTPKWSGQMSYNEQYF.

The V gene is TRBV29-1, the J gene TRBJ2-3; D possibly corresponds to TRBD2 (5 bases). The CDR3 is 12 amino acids. V was shortened by 7 bases and J by 1 base, with 9 bases between the two germline ends. Germline V gives CDR1 SQVTM, CDR2 ANQGSEA. The CDR3 here is CSADGGTDTQYF. CDR3 DNA: TGCAGCGCCGACGGGGGCACAGATACGCAGTATTTT.

This clonotype occurred a few times. This sequence joins TRBV15 and TRBJ2-1; D is uncertain. This CDR3 region has 12 residues. Germline V gene lookup returns CDR1 LNHNV and CDR2 YYDKDF (reference sequence). Trimming pared 0 bases from V and 9 bases from J, leaving 6 bases between. The DNA for the CDR3 is TGTGCCACCAGCAGAGAGGGTACTGAGCAGTTCTTC. It specifies CATSREGTEQFF.

This clonotype was counted once. The chain has TRBV4-2 and TRBJ2-1, with D perhaps matching TRBD2 (5 bases). CDR3 length equals 12 residues. Trimming removed 0 bases from V and 11 bases from J, with 8 bases in between. Per germline, CDR1 LGHNA and CDR2 YNFKEQ. This chain's CDR3 is CASSQERRKQFF. In nucleotides, the CDR3 is TGTGCCAGCAGCCAAGAGAGGAGGAAGCAGTTCTTC.

This sequence joins TRBV28 and TRBJ2-4, with 12 positions matching TRBD1. Near its end, the DNA agrees better with TRBJ2-7, so the J call may be wrong. CDR1 and CDR2 (germline): MDHEN, SYDVKM. This CDR3 spans 15 amino acids. Here the CDR3 reads CASSLGTGGSSEQYF. The CDR3 bases are TGTGCCAGCAGTTTAGGGACAGGGGGCTCATCCGAGCAGTACTTC.

The V and J genes are TRBV29-1 and TRBJ2-5; TRBD2 aligns across 14 bases. Germline V gene lookup returns CDR1 SQVTM and CDR2 ANQGSEA. CDR3 size: 15 residues. V lost 6 bases, J lost 5 bases, and 8 bases stayed unmatched. The CDR3 sequence: CSVRLAGGPSETQYF. The CDR3 DNA sequence: TGCAGCGTCAGACTAGCGGGAGGGCCCTCTGAGACCCAGTACTTC.

The chain is built from TRBV10-3 and TRBJ2-5; 7 bases map to TRBD2. Trimming cost V 3 bases and J 5 bases; bases outside gene matches: 6. Per germline, CDR1 ENHRY and CDR2 SYGVKD. This CDR3 comprises 14 residues. CDR3 protein: CAISDGGIGETQYF. Here the CDR3 DNA reads TGTGCCATCAGTGACGGGGGGATTGGGGAGACCCAGTACTTC.

This clonotype appeared many times. The chain carries TRBV7-3 and TRBJ2-6; D is unclear. Germline V lookup: CDR1 SGHTA, CDR2 FQGTGA. The CDR3 contains 14 residues. V lost 4 bases and J 0 bases, leaving 4 bases between the germline ends. The CDR3 loop is CASSYTSGANVLTF. The CDR3 nucleotides are TGTGCCAGCAGCTATACCTCTGGGGCCAACGTCCTGACTTTC.

The chain employs TRBV5-1 and TRBJ2-1; 7 bases agree with TRBD2. V lost 6 bases, J lost 9 bases, and 9 bases stayed unmatched. This CDR3 contains 13 residues. CDR1 is SGHRS, CDR2 YFSETQ, per germline. In nucleotides, the CDR3 is TGCGCCAGCAAAGGGACCAGGGAGGGTGAGCAGTTCTTC. Translated, it gives CASKGTREGEQFF.

This clonotype has at least ten counts. This chain joins TRBV12-3 or TRBV12-4 and TRBJ2-7, with a possible D match to TRBD2 (5 bases). The CDR3 sequence is 14 residues long. Between the trimmed V and J ends, which lost 3 bases and 6 bases, there was a span of 15 bases. The CDR3 reads CASSLASRRSEQYF. The CDR3 DNA is TGTGCCAGCAGTTTGGCTAGCCGGAGGTCCGAGCAGTACTTC.

The rearrangement uses TRBV10-3 and TRBJ2-2, with 8 bases that match TRBD1. The germline V gene encodes CDR1 ENHRY and CDR2 SYGVKD. This CDR3 is built from 17 residues. Losses at the gene ends were 6 bases for V and 6 bases for J; bases not matched to a gene: 15. The CDR3 coding sequence is TGTGCCATCAGCACGGACAGGGCTTATGCCCCCGCCGGGGAGCTGTTTTTT. This encodes CAISTDRAYAPAGELFF.

The chain employs TRBV7-2 and TRBJ1-1; D perhaps matches TRBD1 (5 bases). Trimming stripped 4 bases from V and 7 bases from J, with 13 bases between. This CDR3 region has 13 residues. CDR1 SGHTA and CDR2 FQGNSA come from the germline V gene. This CDR3 reads CASSSRRQFEAFF. The DNA for the CDR3 is TGTGCCAGCAGCTCCAGAAGACAGTTTGAAGCTTTCTTT.

This rearrangement joins TRBV5-6 to TRBJ2-5; possibly TRBD2 for D (5 bases). Germline CDR1 and CDR2: SGHDT and YYEEEE. This CDR3 is 16 amino acids long. V lost 2 bases and J lost 1, with 15 bases in between. The CDR3 is CASSFRETDLQETQYF. Written as DNA, the CDR3 is TGTGCCAGCAGCTTTAGGGAGACGGATCTCCAAGAGACCCAGTACTTC.

The chain employs TRBV5-1 and TRBJ2-3; D is unresolved. Germline CDR1 SGHRS, CDR2 YFSETQ. The CDR3 sequence is 14 residues long. Trimming took off 4 bases at V and 3 bases at J, with 12 bases between the two ends. CDR3 loop: CASSPNRRTDTQYF. The CDR3 nucleotides are TGCGCCAGCAGCCCCAACCGGAGAACAGATACGCAGTATTTT.

The rearrangement joins TRBV5-1 to TRBJ2-5; D call uncertain. CDR1 is SGHRS and CDR2 is YFSETQ in the germline V gene. V was clipped by 4 bases and J by 3 bases, with 13 bases between them. The CDR3 totals 14 residues. As DNA, the CDR3 is TGCGCCAGCAGCCCCCAAACCGTCGAAGAGACCCAGTACTTC. Its translation is CASSPQTVEETQYF.

The chain combines TRBV7-2 with TRBJ1-4, with D possibly being TRBD1 (5 bases). Trimming removed 5 bases at V and 2 bases at J, with 12 bases between. This CDR3 region has 15 residues. The germline V gene encodes CDR1 SGHTA and CDR2 FQGNSA. The CDR3 spells CASSLEGMTNEKLFF. As DNA, the CDR3 is TGTGCCAGCAGCCTCGAGGGGATGACTAATGAAAAACTGTTTTTT.

This clonotype has more than one count but fewer than ten. The V and J genes are TRBV5-6 and TRBJ2-7; no firm D call. Germline values: CDR1 SGHDT, CDR2 YYEEEE. The germline V and J ends were trimmed by 1 base and 0 bases, with 8 bases remaining between them. The CDR3 extends over 14 amino acids. CDR3 region: CASSLTTGSYEQYF. In DNA form, the CDR3 reads TGTGCCAGCAGCTTGACGACGGGCTCCTACGAGCAGTACTTC.

The chain is built from TRBV10-3 and TRBJ1-1; 9 bases are shared with TRBD1. The CDR3 loop spans 16 amino acids. Germline V gives CDR1 ENHRY, CDR2 SYGVKD. After removal of 3 bases from V and 1 base from J, the junction contained 6 bases not matched to a gene. The CDR3 DNA reads as TGTGCCATCAGTGAACACGGGGACAGGGAGAACACTGAAGCTTTCTTT. This sequence encodes CAISEHGDRENTEAFF.

This clonotype was counted only a few times. V and J are TRBV12-3 or TRBV12-4 and TRBJ1-5, with a weak D call TRBD1 (6 bases). Trimming took 6 bases from V and 3 from J, leaving 15 bases between them. CDR3 length equals 15 residues. The CDR3 here is CASSEKTGDNQPQHF. The CDR3 DNA sequence: TGTGCCAGCAGCGAGAAGACAGGAGACAATCAGCCCCAGCATTTT.